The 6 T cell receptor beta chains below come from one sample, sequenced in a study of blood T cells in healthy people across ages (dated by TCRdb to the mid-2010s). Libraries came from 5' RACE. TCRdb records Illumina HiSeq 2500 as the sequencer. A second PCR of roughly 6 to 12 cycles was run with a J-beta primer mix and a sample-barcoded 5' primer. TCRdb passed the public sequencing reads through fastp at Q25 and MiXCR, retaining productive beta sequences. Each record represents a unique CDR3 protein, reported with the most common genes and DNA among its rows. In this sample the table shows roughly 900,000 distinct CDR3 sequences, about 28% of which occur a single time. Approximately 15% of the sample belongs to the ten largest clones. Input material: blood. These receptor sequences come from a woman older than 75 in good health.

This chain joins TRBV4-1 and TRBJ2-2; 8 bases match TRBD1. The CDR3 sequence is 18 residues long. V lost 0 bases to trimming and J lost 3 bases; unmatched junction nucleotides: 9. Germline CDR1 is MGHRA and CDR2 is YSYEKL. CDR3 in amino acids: CASSQDKSGGYYTGELFF. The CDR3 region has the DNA TGCGCCAGCAGCCAAGATAAGTCAGGGGGCTATTACACCGGGGAGCTGTTTTTT.

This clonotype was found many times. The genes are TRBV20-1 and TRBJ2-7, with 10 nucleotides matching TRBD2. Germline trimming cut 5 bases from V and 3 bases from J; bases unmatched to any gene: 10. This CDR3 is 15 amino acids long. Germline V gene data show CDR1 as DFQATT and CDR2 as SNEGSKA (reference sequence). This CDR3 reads CSAARPLAGRYEQYF. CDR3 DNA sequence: TGCAGTGCTGCAAGACCACTAGCGGGGCGCTACGAGCAGTACTTC.

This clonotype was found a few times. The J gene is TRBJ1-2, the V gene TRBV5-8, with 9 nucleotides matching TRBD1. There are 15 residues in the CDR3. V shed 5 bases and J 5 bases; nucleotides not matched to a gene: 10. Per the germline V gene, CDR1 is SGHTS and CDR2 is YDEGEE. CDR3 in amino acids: CASRLEPTGGYGYTF. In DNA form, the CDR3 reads TGTGCCAGCAGACTTGAACCGACAGGGGGTTATGGCTACACCTTC. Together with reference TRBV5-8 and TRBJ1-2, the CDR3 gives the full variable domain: EAGVTQSPTHLIKTRGQQATLRCSPISGHTSVYWYQQALGLGLQFLLWYDEGEERNRGNFPPRFSGRQFPNYSSELNVNALELEDSALYLCASRLEPTGGYGYTFGSGTRLTVV.

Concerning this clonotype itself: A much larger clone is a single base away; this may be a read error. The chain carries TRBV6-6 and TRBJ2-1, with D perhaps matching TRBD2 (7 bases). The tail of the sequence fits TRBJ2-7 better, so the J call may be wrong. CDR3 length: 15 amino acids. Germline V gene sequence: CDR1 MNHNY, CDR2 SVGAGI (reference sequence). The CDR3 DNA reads TGTGCCAGCAGATCGCCGGGGGGCCTCCACAATGAGCAGTACTTC. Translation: CASRSPGGLHNEQYF.

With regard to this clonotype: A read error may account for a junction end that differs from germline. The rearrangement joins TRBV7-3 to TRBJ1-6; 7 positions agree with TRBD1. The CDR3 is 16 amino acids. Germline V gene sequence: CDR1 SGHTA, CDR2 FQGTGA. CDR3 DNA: TGTGTCAGCAGTTCGACAGGGAGGTCCTATAATTCACCCCTCCACTTT. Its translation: CVSSSTGRSYNSPLHF.

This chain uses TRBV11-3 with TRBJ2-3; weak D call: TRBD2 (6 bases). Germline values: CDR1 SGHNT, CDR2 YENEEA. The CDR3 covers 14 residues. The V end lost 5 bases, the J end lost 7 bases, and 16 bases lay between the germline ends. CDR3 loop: CASSHRTGENTQYF. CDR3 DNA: TGTGCCAGCAGCCACCGAACGGGGGAGAATACGCAGTATTTT.